Here is one TCR beta chain with its context. This record belongs to a study of T-cell memory formation after mild COVID-19. Each CDR3 protein is one row after TCRdb ran MiXCR on the 5' RACE reads. Among some 180,000 distinct CDR3 sequences listed, less than 20% were seen once. Looked up from germline, CDR1 is LNHDA and CDR2 is SQIVND (reference sequence). This CDR3 comprises 10 residues. The V end lost 9 bases, the J end lost 9 bases, and 9 bases lay between the germline ends. The chain has TRBV19 and TRBJ2-1; a weak D match, TRBD2 (5 bases). The origin of this receptor is a man between 18 and 29 years old who had mild COVID-19 (a few samples of this study predate the infection). Cell type and time point are not known. The sequencing input was PBMCs or a T cell subset sorted from them (not recorded which). The CDR3 nucleotides are TGTGCCAGCGGGATCAGTGAGCAGTTCTTC. Amino acid sequence: CASGISEQFF.